This entry lists 20 T cell receptor beta chains sequenced from one sample in a study of patients and donors after allogeneic stem cell transplantation. A single record per CDR3 protein comes from TCRdb applying MiXCR to the RT-PCR reads. The data contain 150,000 to 200,000 distinct CDR3 sequences, approximately 31% of them singletons. Sequencing used blood, either unsorted or a sorted T cell fraction (not recorded which). Receptors were obtained from a human donor who was either an allogeneic HSCT recipient or a stem cell or donor lymphocyte infusion donor (not recorded which). It is not recorded whose cells these are; they may come from a transplant donor.

J is TRBJ2-5 and V is TRBV10-3; 12 bases agree with TRBD2. Losses at the gene ends were 4 bases for V and 6 bases for J; bases not matched to a gene: 3. The CDR3 has 14 residues. The V gene's germline CDR1 is ENHRY and CDR2 SYGVKD. The CDR3 spells CAISGLAGVKTQYF. In DNA form, the CDR3 reads TGTGCCATCAGTGGACTAGCGGGAGTAAAGACCCAGTACTTC.

About this clonotype itself: This may be a read error: a much more frequent sequence differs by one nucleotide. This CDR3 is missing its conserved last phenylalanine or tryptophan, likely due to a read error. J is TRBJ1-1 and V is TRBV10-3; D remains unclear. V was shortened by 2 bases and J by 3 bases, with 19 bases between the two germline ends. The CDR3 consists of 17 residues. Germline V CDR1 and CDR2: ENHRY, SYGVKD. The CDR3 region is CAISEGSLVELDTEAFL. The CDR3 DNA sequence: TGTGCCATCAGTGAGGGGTCCTTGGTGGAGTTAGACACTGAAGCTTTCTTA.

In its sample, this clonotype was seen many times. The V gene is TRBV7-9, the J gene TRBJ2-3; D call uncertain. Trimming removed 0 bases at V and 5 bases at J, with 0 bases between. The CDR3 is 11 amino acids. Germline V CDR1 and CDR2: SEHNR, FQNEAQ (reference sequence). This CDR3 is CASSLADTQYF. The CDR3 region has the DNA TGTGCCAGCAGCTTAGCAGATACGCAGTATTTT.

V and J are TRBV7-2 and TRBJ2-1, with TRBD2 identical over 15 bases. The junction had 8 bases not matched to a gene; V was cut back by 5 bases and J by 15 bases. The CDR3 is made up of 14 amino acids. The germline V gene has CDR1 SGHTA and CDR2 FQGNSA. CDR3 DNA sequence: TGTGCCAGCAGCCCATGGACTAGCGGGAGGGTGGTGTTCTTC. It codes for CASSPWTSGRVVFF. Filled out from reference TRBV7-2 and TRBJ2-1, the complete variable domain reads GAGVSQSPSNKVTEKGKDVELRCDPISGHTALYWYRQSLGQGLEFLIYFQGNSAPDKSGLPSDRFSAERTGGSVSTLTIQRTQQEDSAVYLCASSPWTSGRVVFFGPGTRLTVL.

CDR3: CASSQDRQTGGDEQYF. The CDR3 coding sequence is TGCGCCAGCAGCCAAGATAGGCAGACGGGAGGCGACGAGCAGTACTTC. The rearrangement uses TRBV4-3 and TRBJ2-7; 7 nucleotides match TRBD2. V dropped 0 bases and J dropped 5; count of bases not matched to a gene: 10. The CDR3 extends over 16 amino acids. Germline V gene sequence: CDR1 LGHNA, CDR2 YSLEER.

Ten or more counts support this clonotype. The chain is built from TRBV29-1 and TRBJ1-4, with D unresolved. Germline CDR1 and CDR2: SQVTM and ANQGSEA. V dropped 4 bases and J dropped 13 bases, with 16 bases sitting between them. There are 12 residues in the CDR3. For the CDR3, the DNA is TGCAGCGTTGTATCCCCCTCGGAGGGACTGTTTTTT. Translated: CSVVSPSEGLFF. The full variable domain, its missing parts supplied by reference TRBV29-1 and TRBJ1-4, is SAVISQKPSRDICQRGTSLTIQCQVDSQVTMMFWYRQQPGQSLTLIATANQGSEATYESGFVIDKFPISRPNLTFSTLTVSNMSPEDSSIYLCSVVSPSEGLFFGSGTQLSVL.

V is TRBV7-2 and J is TRBJ1-1; no reliable D call. V was cut by 5 bases and J by 8 bases, with 12 bases left in between. CDR1 SGHTA and CDR2 FQGNSA come from the germline V gene. The CDR3 extends over 12 amino acids. CDR3 in amino acids: CASSLDPNEAFF. Written as DNA, the CDR3 is TGTGCCAGCAGCCTAGACCCCAACGAAGCTTTCTTT. The entire variable domain, with the rest obtained from reference TRBV7-2 and TRBJ1-1, is as follows: GAGVSQSPSNKVTEKGKDVELRCDPISGHTALYWYRQSLGQGLEFLIYFQGNSAPDKSGLPSDRFSAERTGGSVSTLTIQRTQQEDSAVYLCASSLDPNEAFFGQGTRLTVV.

The gene calls are TRBV2 and TRBJ2-3; D call uncertain. Germline lookup yields CDR1 SNHLY and CDR2 FYNNEI. This CDR3 region has 14 residues. The V and J ends lost 3 bases and 6 bases respectively, with 13 bases between them. This chain's CDR3 is CASSEDGLPDTQYF. The CDR3 DNA reads as TGTGCCAGCAGTGAGGACGGCCTCCCCGATACGCAGTATTTT.

This clonotype was picked up a small number of times. V is TRBV20-1 and J is TRBJ2-7; 12 nucleotides agree with TRBD2. The CDR3 sequence is 15 residues long. From germline, CDR1 is DFQATT and CDR2 SNEGSKA (reference sequence). The junction had 5 bases not matched to a gene; V was cut back by 0 bases and J by 5 bases. Written as DNA, the CDR3 is TGCAGTGCTAGAGAAGGACTAGCGGGACCCCACGAGCAGTACTTC. Translation gives CSAREGLAGPHEQYF.

CDR3 sequence (DNA): TGTGCCAGCAGCCCCCAGGTTGACTATGGCTACACCTTC. Translation: CASSPQVDYGYTF. The V gene is TRBV25-1, the J gene TRBJ1-2, with D uncertain. CDR1 is MGHDK and CDR2 is SYGVNS in the germline V gene. V lost 6 bases and J lost 3, with 11 bases in between. The CDR3 consists of 13 residues.

The chain carries TRBV5-1 and TRBJ2-5, with unresolved D. Per the germline V gene, CDR1 is SGHRS and CDR2 is YFSETQ. The CDR3 totals 15 residues. Trimming stripped 3 bases from V and 5 bases from J, with 17 bases between. The CDR3 DNA is TGCGCCAGCAGCTCGAGATTGGGTTCTGGGGAGACCCAGTACTTC. The encoded protein is CASSSRLGSGETQYF.

This chain connects TRBV7-2 to TRBJ1-5; 11 bases align to TRBD1. The J segment lost 6 bases and the V segment lost 6 bases, leaving 10 bases of the junction unmatched. Germline V lookup: CDR1 SGHTA, CDR2 FQGNSA. This CDR3 comprises 16 residues. CDR3 region: CASSRGTGGWFQPQHF. In nucleotides, the CDR3 is TGTGCCAGCAGTCGGGGGACAGGGGGATGGTTTCAGCCCCAGCATTTT.

The V call is TRBV5-1, the J call TRBJ2-3, with TRBD1 as a possible D gene (5 bases). Per the germline V gene, CDR1 is SGHRS and CDR2 is YFSETQ. The CDR3 is made up of 14 amino acids. Trimming removed 1 base from V and 0 bases from J, with 6 bases in between. CDR3 DNA sequence: TGCGCCAGCAGCTTGAAGGGGAGCACAGATACGCAGTATTTT. Residues: CASSLKGSTDTQYF. Combining the CDR3 with reference TRBV5-1 and TRBJ2-3 gives the whole variable domain KAGVTQTPRYLIKTRGQQVTLSCSPISGHRSVSWYQQTPGQGLQFLFEYFSETQRNKGNFPGRFSGRQFSNSRSEMNVSTLELGDSALYLCASSLKGSTDTQYFGPGTRLTVL.

To note about this clonotype: The junction shows a germline mismatch at one end, possibly a read error. The chain has TRBV20-1 and TRBJ1-3; TRBD1 might be the D (6 bases). This CDR3 is built from 12 residues. Looked up from germline, CDR1 is DFQATT and CDR2 is SNEGSKA (reference sequence). The CDR3, as DNA: TGCAGTGGTAGACAGGCTGGAAACACCATATATTTT. Translating gives CSGRQAGNTIYF.

V usage is TRBV2 and J usage is TRBJ2-1; the D is unclear. Germline CDR1 and CDR2: SNHLY and FYNNEI. V was trimmed by 7 bases and J by 0 bases, leaving 13 bases between them. The CDR3 is made up of 15 amino acids. The CDR3 loop reads CASTPDGYSYNEQFF. In nucleotides, the CDR3 is TGTGCCAGCACTCCGGACGGATACTCCTACAATGAGCAGTTCTTC.

This clonotype was seen a few times. The DNA for the CDR3 is TGTGCCAGCAGCCAGGCCTCGGCCCGAGGGAATGAAAAACTGTTTTTT. It is translated as CASSQASARGNEKLFF. The chain uses TRBV4-2 and TRBJ1-4; D is unclear. Germline-derived CDR1 and CDR2 are LGHNA and YNFKEQ. The CDR3 sequence is 16 residues long. V was trimmed by 3 bases and J by 5 bases, leaving 16 bases between them.

This clonotype was found a few times. This chain connects TRBV20-1 to TRBJ2-1; 7 bases are shared with TRBD2. Looked up from germline, CDR1 is DFQATT and CDR2 is SNEGSKA (reference sequence). CDR3 size: 16 residues. The V segment lost 2 bases and the J segment 3 bases; nucleotides outside the gene matches: 10. The chain's CDR3 is CSARPLGGRLYNEQFF. The CDR3 DNA is TGCAGTGCTAGACCCCTGGGCGGGAGACTCTACAATGAGCAGTTCTTC.

V usage is TRBV4-2 and J usage is TRBJ2-1, with 10 bases fitting TRBD2. Germline assignment: CDR1 LGHNA and CDR2 YNFKEQ. CDR3 length: 13 amino acids. Losses at the gene ends were 7 bases for V and 7 bases for J; bases not matched to a gene: 4. The CDR3 spells CASTGTSENEQFF. CDR3 nucleotides: TGTGCCAGCACCGGGACTAGCGAAAATGAGCAGTTCTTC.

This clonotype came up a few times. V is TRBV7-3 and J is TRBJ2-2, with TRBD2 identical over 7 bases. This CDR3 comprises 16 residues. The junction had 12 bases not matched to a gene; V was cut back by 5 bases and J by 6 bases. Germline V gene sequence: CDR1 SGHTA, CDR2 FQGTGA. The CDR3, as DNA: TGTGCCAGCAGCCCTTTTTCCCCCGGACTAGCCGGGGAGCTGTTTTTT. It is translated as CASSPFSPGLAGELFF.

This sequence joins TRBV20-1 and TRBJ1-3; D unclear. The CDR3 covers 12 residues. The V end lost 3 bases, the J end lost 3 bases, and 6 bases lay between the germline ends. The germline CDR1 and CDR2 sequences are DFQATT and SNEGSKA (reference sequence). The CDR3 DNA is TGCAGTGCTAGGTTACATGGAAACACCATATATTTT. Translating it yields CSARLHGNTIYF.